One and the same sample provided the 24 T cell receptor beta chains below, sequenced in a study of blood T cell repertoires in COVID-19 (dated by TCRdb to 2019 to 2021). The method was the immunoSEQ multiplex PCR assay. The clones in this table, taken by TCRdb from immuneACCESS, are in-frame only. Not every clone is retained; where verified, under half of the shortfall comes from an unresolved V gene, and the cause of the rest is unknown. For this sample there are approximately 200,000 clones; roughly 83% appear just once. Clones ranked in the top ten supply more than 7.5% of the sample. Sequencing was carried out using PBMCs or T cells enriched from blood (not recorded which). The receptor source for this set is a woman in her twenties or thirties who had recovered from COVID-19.

This clone was counted a few times. The chain is built from TRBV19 and TRBJ1-2, with TRBD1 matching 7 bases. The germline V gene encodes CDR1 LNHDA and CDR2 SQIVND (reference sequence). The V and J ends lost 5 bases and 5 bases, in that order; junction bases with no gene match: 14. This CDR3 spans 16 amino acids. The CDR3 coding sequence is TGTGCCAGTAGTTCCAACAGGGGTCAGACGTCGTATGGCTACACCTTC. The encoded protein is CASSSNRGQTSYGYTF.

This rearrangement joins TRBV5-4 to TRBJ1-1, with TRBD1 matching over 8 bases. CDR3 length: 15 residues. V gave up 3 bases and J gave up 1 base; unmatched junction bases: 5. In germline, CDR1 is SGHNT, CDR2 YYREEE (reference sequence). DNA for the CDR3: TGTGCCAGCAGCTCCAGGGGGCTCGGGAACACTGAAGCTTTCTTT. This sequence encodes CASSSRGLGNTEAFF.

The V call is TRBV27, the J call TRBJ2-7; 7 bases line up with TRBD2. V lost 3 bases, J lost 0 bases, and 8 bases stayed unmatched. The CDR3 is made up of 16 amino acids. Germline CDR1 and CDR2: MNHEY and SMNVEV (reference sequence). CDR3 sequence (DNA): TGTGCCAGCAGTTTTGGGGGGGGAGCGGCCTCCTACGAGCAGTACTTC. It yields the protein CASSFGGGAASYEQYF.

The rearrangement uses TRBV19 and TRBJ2-5; 14 positions match TRBD2. The ends lost 5 bases at V and 3 bases at J; junction bases unmatched: 5. Per the germline V gene, CDR1 is LNHDA and CDR2 is SQIVND (reference sequence). The CDR3 has 16 amino acids. CDR3 bases: TGTGCCAGTAGTGGGTTGACTAGCGGGAGGGAAGAGACCCAGTACTTC. Translation gives CASSGLTSGREETQYF. The full variable domain, in which reference TRBV19 and TRBJ2-5 provide the parts outside the CDR3, is DGGITQSPKYLFRKEGQNVTLSCEQNLNHDAMYWYRQDPGQGLRLIYYSQIVNDFQKGDIAEGYSVSREKKESFPLTVTSAQKNPTAFYLCASSGLTSGREETQYFGPGTRLLVL.

The chain recombines TRBV24-1 with TRBJ2-3, with TRBD2 identical over 8 bases. The V gene's germline CDR1 is KGHDR and CDR2 SFDVKD. With V trimmed by 9 bases and J by 0 bases, 7 bases remained unmatched. This CDR3 is 15 amino acids long. CDR3 sequence reads: CATARGTSSTDTQYF. For the CDR3, the DNA is TGTGCCACCGCCCGTGGGACTAGTAGCACAGATACGCAGTATTTT.

This sequence joins TRBV3-1 (or the pseudogene TRBV3-2) and TRBJ2-1, with 10 bases fitting TRBD2. The CDR3 is 18 residues long. J was trimmed by 3 bases and V by 2 bases; bases with no gene match: 10. From germline, CDR1 is LGHDT and CDR2 YNNKEL (reference sequence). In DNA form, the CDR3 reads TGTGCCAGCAGCCAAAGGACTAGCGGCCGACTCAGCTACAATGAGCAGTTCTTC. It is translated as CASSQRTSGRLSYNEQFF.

With regard to this clone: The germline gene is not matched at one end of the junction; a read error may be the cause. The chain uses TRBV12-3 or TRBV12-4 and TRBJ2-7; TRBD2 matches at 9 bases. The CDR3 is made up of 13 amino acids. The DNA for the CDR3 is TGTGCCAGCAGTATAGCGGGAGCCCACGAGCAGTACTTC. This codes for CASSIAGAHEQYF.

The chain couples TRBV5-1 to TRBJ1-4, with 8 nucleotides matching TRBD1. The CDR3 loop spans 15 amino acids. The germline V gene has CDR1 SGHRS and CDR2 YFSETQ. Germline trimming cut 0 bases from V and 8 bases from J; bases unmatched to any gene: 6. CDR3 sequence reads: CASSLVGQEGEKLFF. The CDR3 region has the DNA TGCGCCAGCAGCTTGGTGGGACAGGAGGGAGAAAAACTGTTTTTT.

This chain joins TRBV2 and TRBJ1-2; D is perhaps TRBD1 (6 bases). The CDR3 is 15 residues long. Trimming pared 6 bases from V and 4 bases from J, leaving 18 bases between. The V gene's germline CDR1 is SNHLY and CDR2 FYNNEI. In DNA form, the CDR3 reads TGTGCCAGCAGGGCAGGCGGACAGAGACTCTATGGCTACACCTTC. Encoded protein: CASRAGGQRLYGYTF.

CDR3: CASSLERGDTQYF. In nucleotides, the CDR3 is TGTGCCAGCAGCTTAGAACGGGGGGATACGCAGTATTTT. The genes are TRBV7-9 and TRBJ2-3; possibly TRBD2 for D (6 bases). The CDR3 totals 13 residues. Trimming pared 1 base from V and 6 bases from J, leaving 8 bases between. CDR1 is SEHNR and CDR2 is FQNEAQ in the germline V gene (reference sequence).

This clone has a handful of counts. The gene calls are TRBV10-3 and TRBJ1-1, with D possibly matching TRBD1 (5 bases). Germline CDR1 reads ENHRY; CDR2 reads SYGVKD. The ends were cut back, 7 bases at V and 4 bases at J, with 19 bases in the middle. This CDR3 spans 15 amino acids. CDR3 bases: TGTGCCATCAATCGACAGCTGGGCCTGAGCACTGAAGCTTTCTTT. Encoded protein: CAINRQLGLSTEAFF.

This clone has a handful of counts. This sequence joins TRBV11-2 and TRBJ2-7, with 7 bases fitting TRBD1. The CDR3 length is 14 residues. With V trimmed by 3 bases and J by 4 bases, 6 bases remained unmatched. From germline, CDR1 is SGHAT and CDR2 FQNNGV. DNA for the CDR3: TGTGCCAGCAGCTTCGCAGGGGGAACTTACGAGCAGTACTTC. Amino acids: CASSFAGGTYEQYF.

The CDR3 sequence: CASRSQGTGRLYGYTF. DNA for the CDR3: TGTGCCAGCAGGAGCCAAGGGACAGGGCGACTCTATGGCTACACCTTC. The genes are TRBV2 and TRBJ1-2, with 9 positions matching TRBD1. This CDR3 has 16 amino acids. With 6 bases clipped from V and 4 bases from J, the junction kept 12 bases outside the gene matches. CDR1 is SNHLY and CDR2 is FYNNEI in the germline V gene.

V and J are TRBV4-1 and TRBJ1-1; weak D call: TRBD1 (6 bases). The CDR3 runs 15 residues. Germline values: CDR1 MGHRA, CDR2 YSYEKL. The V end lost 3 bases, the J end lost 5 bases, and 16 bases lay between the germline ends. The CDR3 DNA reads TGCGCCAGCAGCCACGATCGAGCAGGGGTAACTGAAGCTTTCTTT. This gives the protein CASSHDRAGVTEAFF.

This clone was seen only once. This chain uses TRBV3-1 (or the pseudogene TRBV3-2) with TRBJ1-5; 7 nucleotides match TRBD1. The CDR3 runs to 16 residues. With V trimmed by 4 bases and J by 0 bases, 6 bases remained unmatched. CDR1 is LGHDT and CDR2 is YNNKEL in the germline V gene (reference sequence). In nucleotides, the CDR3 is TGTGCCAGCAGCCCTCAGGGGGGAGATAGCAATCAGCCCCAGCATTTT. It translates to CASSPQGGDSNQPQHF.

The V and J genes are TRBV6-1 and TRBJ2-5; the match to TRBD1 covers 9 bases. Trimming cost V 1 base and J 5 bases; bases outside gene matches: 5. The CDR3 length is 15 residues. Per the germline V gene, CDR1 is MNHNS and CDR2 is SASEGT. The CDR3 loop reads CASSEVDRGLETQYF. The CDR3 nucleotides are TGTGCCAGCAGTGAAGTAGACAGGGGGTTGGAGACCCAGTACTTC.

The rearrangement uses TRBV2 and TRBJ1-4; the match to TRBD1 covers 9 bases. CDR3 length equals 15 residues. Germline trimming cut 7 bases from V and 4 bases from J; bases unmatched to any gene: 7. CDR1 SNHLY and CDR2 FYNNEI come from the germline V gene. Here the CDR3 reads CASTGQGMRNEKLFF. The CDR3 coding sequence is TGTGCCAGCACGGGACAGGGAATGCGTAATGAAAAACTGTTTTTT.

Points on this clone: One end of the junction fails to match germline, which may point to a read error. This rearrangement joins TRBV7-9 to TRBJ1-2; a weak D match, TRBD1 (5 bases). The CDR3 length is 11 residues. Germline CDR1 SEHNR, CDR2 FQNEAQ (reference sequence). CDR3 loop: CASSLGGGYIF. The DNA for the CDR3 is TGTGCCAGCAGCTTAGGGGGCGGCTACATCTTC.

The chain links TRBV4-1 to TRBJ2-2; 7 bases align to TRBD2. The CDR3 is 22 residues long. V gave up 1 base and J gave up 5 bases; unmatched junction bases: 25. CDR1 and CDR2 from the germline V gene are MGHRA and YSYEKL. CDR3 DNA: TGCGCCAGCAGCCAAGGAGGGATACTACTAGCAGGGACTACCGGTTCGACCGGGGAGCTGTTTTTT. Translating gives CASSQGGILLAGTTGSTGELFF.

V usage is TRBV4-1 and J usage is TRBJ1-1; the D gene is possibly TRBD1 (6 bases). The germline V and J ends were trimmed by 0 bases and 3 bases, with 8 bases remaining between them. CDR1 is MGHRA and CDR2 is YSYEKL in the germline V gene. The CDR3 loop spans 14 amino acids. The CDR3 DNA is TGCGCCAGCAGCCAAGAGGGGGGGCACACTGAAGCTTTCTTT. Translated, it gives CASSQEGGHTEAFF.

The chain carries TRBV11-3 and TRBJ2-6; 8 nucleotides match TRBD1. V gave up 3 bases and J gave up 0 bases; unmatched junction bases: 7. This CDR3 contains 18 residues. The germline CDR1 and CDR2 sequences are SGHNT and YENEEA. CDR3 sequence (DNA): TGTGCCAGCAGCTTGGGGACAGGTGAACGCTCTGGGGCCAACGTCCTGACTTTC. Translated, it gives CASSLGTGERSGANVLTF. The entire variable domain, with the rest obtained from reference TRBV11-3 and TRBJ2-6, is as follows: EAGVVQSPRYKIIEKKQPVAFWCNPISGHNTLYWYLQNLGQGPELLIRYENEEAVDDSQLPKDRFSAERLKGVDSTLKIQPAELGDSAVYLCASSLGTGERSGANVLTFGAGSRLTVL.

This rearrangement joins TRBV19 to TRBJ1-5; 8 bases line up with TRBD1. Germline lookup yields CDR1 LNHDA and CDR2 SQIVND (reference sequence). The CDR3 covers 16 residues. With 3 bases clipped from V and 5 bases from J, the junction kept 9 bases outside the gene matches. CDR3 nucleotides: TGTGCCAGTAGTATCTTTCGGGGACAGGCTGATCAGCCCCAGCATTTT. This gives the protein CASSIFRGQADQPQHF.

The chain uses TRBV24-1 and TRBJ1-1, with 10 bases lining up with TRBD1. This CDR3 has 14 residues. Germline lookup yields CDR1 KGHDR and CDR2 SFDVKD. With 7 bases clipped from V and 3 bases from J, the junction kept 4 bases outside the gene matches. CDR3 coding DNA: TGTGCCACCAGGGGACAGGGGCATGACACTGAAGCTTTCTTT. Translation gives CATRGQGHDTEAFF.

The gene calls are TRBV5-4 and TRBJ1-1; TRBD1 matches at 9 bases. CDR3 length equals 16 residues. V lost 4 bases to trimming and J lost 4 bases; unmatched junction nucleotides: 11. Germline CDR1 SGHNT, CDR2 YYREEE (reference sequence). The CDR3, as DNA: TGTGCCAGCAGCCAGAAGGGACAGGGTCGACGCACTGAAGCTTTCTTT. Its translation is CASSQKGQGRRTEAFF. The full variable domain, rest sourced from reference TRBV5-4 and TRBJ1-1, is ETGVTQSPTHLIKTRGQQVTLRCSSQSGHNTVSWYQQALGQGPQFIFQYYREEENGRGNFPPRFSGLQFPNYSSELNVNALELDDSALYLCASSQKGQGRRTEAFFGQGTRLTVV.